The T cell receptor (beta chain) described here comes from a study of CD4 and CD8 cells across lung adenocarcinoma regions. This CDR3 spans 14 amino acids. Germline assignment: CDR1 MNHNS and CDR2 SASEGT. A note on this clonotype: The junction and the germline gene differ at one end; a read error may be behind it.

Samples came from patients with localized non-small cell lung adenocarcinoma. TCRdb processed the PCR reads anew with MiXCR; each CDR3 protein has one entry. The sample includes some 16,000 distinct CDR3 sequences, just under 55% of them seen just once. Source material: CD8+ T cells from the center of a lung tumor. This clonotype was sampled from a female donor with lung adenocarcinoma. The CD4 and CD8 labels of this study may be unreliable. The chain carries TRBV6-1 and TRBJ2-3; D possibly matches TRBD1 or TRBD2 (6 bases each). The CDR3 nucleotides read TGTGCCAGCAGTGGGGGGCGGGACACAGATACGCAGTATTTC. Translated, it gives CASSGGRDTDTQYF.